This T cell receptor beta chain was found in a study of immune heterogeneity within non-small cell lung tumors. Study-level information: There were several squamous cell carcinomas, approximately ten non-squamous carcinomas and 1 tumor not otherwise specified.

CDR1 is MNHNS, CDR2 SASEGT, per germline. The CDR3 sequence is 15 residues long. The junction had 8 bases not matched to a gene; V was cut back by 2 bases and J by 5 bases. Multiplex PCR amplified the TCR beta CDR3 region. Its first round ran for roughly 9 cycles with 32 V and 13 J primers. TCRdb reprocessed the multiplex PCR reads with MiXCR, giving one entry per CDR3 protein. The top ten clones hold approximately 4.2% of a sample with 25,000 to 40,000 distinct CDR3 sequences, around 28% of them seen once. Within the sample, this clonotype is medium-sized. Its specificity is not known. Bulk tumor gDNA, 600 ng per sample, served as the TCR template. Several biopsies per primary tumor, spaced far apart, were taken during surgery. Patients with untreated, newly diagnosed non-small cell lung cancer underwent curative surgery. Curative-intent surgery was being performed on the donors, who were patients newly diagnosed with non-small cell lung cancer.

Points from the study as a whole: Within each patient, tumor sites shared identical dominant CDR3 beta clonotypes and also held site-unique high-frequency clones. High-frequency T-cell receptor beta clonotypes were largely distinct between individual patients.

This clonotype was sampled from a man in his forties with non-small cell lung cancer. The chain couples TRBV6-1 to TRBJ1-1; 7 bases are a match to TRBD1. Sequenced sample: lung tumor tissue. In DNA form, the CDR3 reads TGTGCCAGCAGTGAAAAAGGGGGCGCTGGTACTGAAGCTTTCTTT. Residues: CASSEKGGAGTEAFF.